The rows below give T cell receptor beta chains drawn from one sample of a study of blood T cells in healthy people across ages. TCRdb recomputed calls from the 5' RACE reads with MiXCR, one row per CDR3 protein. The sample has about 290,000 distinct CDR3 sequences, 25% to 30% seen once; the top ten hold approximately 28%. The material sequenced was blood. The source of these receptors is a woman aged 70 to 79 in good health. The conserved cysteine and the conserved F or W are not part of the CDR3 here. Each record gives: CDR3 length, V gene, CDR3 protein.

cdr3_length: 13; v_call: TRBV5-1; cdr3_aa: ASSASPSGRNEQF
cdr3_length: 13; v_call: TRBV9; cdr3_aa: ASSVAAGKGVEQF
cdr3_length: 13; v_call: TRBV7-2; cdr3_aa: ASNLQGLGAYEQY
cdr3_length: 11; v_call: TRBV27; cdr3_aa: ASSFRGSGTQY
cdr3_length: 12; v_call: TRBV18; cdr3_aa: ASSPGTVNTGAF
cdr3_length: 10; v_call: TRBV5-8; cdr3_aa: ASNPGYETQY
cdr3_length: 14; v_call: TRBV28; cdr3_aa: ASYTRTGSSYNEQF
cdr3_length: 11; v_call: TRBV6-6; cdr3_aa: ASNGQNDQPQH
cdr3_length: 12; v_call: TRBV20-1; cdr3_aa: SARSGMAKNIQY
cdr3_length: 12; v_call: TRBV20-1; cdr3_aa: SARVFGVGNEQF
cdr3_length: 14; v_call: TRBV28; cdr3_aa: ASRENGRLSGNTIY
cdr3_length: 13; v_call: TRBV7-8; cdr3_aa: ASSLAQRRVGEQY
cdr3_length: 13; v_call: TRBV9; cdr3_aa: ASSPRGHSTPEQY
cdr3_length: 12; v_call: TRBV5-1; cdr3_aa: ASSSPDSTDTQY
cdr3_length: 14; v_call: TRBV6-2/TRBV6-3; cdr3_aa: ASSWMNKGRVNEQF
cdr3_length: 14; v_call: TRBV28; cdr3_aa: ASSNYRRDVRYEQY
cdr3_length: 14; v_call: TRBV6-5; cdr3_aa: ASSYGASNSYNEQF
cdr3_length: 14; v_call: TRBV7-2; cdr3_aa: ASSPQATSETDTQY
cdr3_length: 11; v_call: TRBV7-2; cdr3_aa: ASSPRWRETQY
cdr3_length: 13; v_call: TRBV7-8; cdr3_aa: ASSPRTSGKETRY
cdr3_length: 10; v_call: TRBV10-2; cdr3_aa: ASRDFPYEQY
cdr3_length: 15; v_call: TRBV3-1; cdr3_aa: ASSQEGTGSSNQPQH
cdr3_length: 12; v_call: TRBV20-1; cdr3_aa: SADPAARGETQY
cdr3_length: 11; v_call: TRBV5-6; cdr3_aa: ASSFQRGYEQY
cdr3_length: 10; v_call: TRBV20-1; cdr3_aa: SARERDQVLH
cdr3_length: 10; v_call: TRBV20-1; cdr3_aa: SADRGSNIQY
cdr3_length: 15; v_call: TRBV14; cdr3_aa: ASSQVWASGEPYEQY
cdr3_length: 11; v_call: TRBV9; cdr3_aa: ASSGNHWGGYT
cdr3_length: 13; v_call: TRBV5-1; cdr3_aa: ASSWTPGYQETQY
cdr3_length: 13; v_call: TRBV28; cdr3_aa: ASSSPRVRPDTQY
cdr3_length: 12; v_call: TRBV12-3/TRBV12-4; cdr3_aa: ASSLTAEGEKLF
cdr3_length: 9; v_call: TRBV7-3; cdr3_aa: ASQVSGTQY
cdr3_length: 9; v_call: TRBV7-2; cdr3_aa: ASSLVRELF
cdr3_length: 17; v_call: TRBV11-2; cdr3_aa: ASSQRGTGRDSYNSPLH
cdr3_length: 12; v_call: TRBV3-1; cdr3_aa: ASSLNWSPYEQY
cdr3_length: 14; v_call: TRBV12-3/TRBV12-4; cdr3_aa: ASSLQAGGPGGELF